This TCR beta chain was documented in a study of early T cells in non-severe SARS-CoV-2 infection (dated by TCRdb to the early 2020s). Notes on the research overall: TCR sequencing used bulk RNA from unsorted whole blood, so alpha and beta chains could not be paired.

On this clonotype: Its antigen specificity is not known. No per-base quality is available; no much larger clone lies one base away.

The study was a case-control design nested within a healthcare worker cohort in London, UK, with weekly nasopharyngeal swab PCR tests and blood sampling. Healthcare workers were recruited between 23 and 31 March 2020, during the week of the UK lockdown, and were followed weekly for up to roughly 16 weeks. To prepare the library, 5' RACE was applied. Instrument on record: NextSeq 500. Unique molecular identifiers were attached to individual cDNA molecules in the TCR library protocol so that sequencing error and PCR bias could be corrected. TCR alpha and beta chains were both sequenced, and the abundances of alpha and beta sequences in each sample were closely correlated with each other. Per the authors' processing: Decombinator V4 was used to annotate TCR sequences for V gene, J gene and CDR3. TCRs were defined as expanded if a significant change between any two time points was detected under a Poisson model with p below 0.0001. Abundances of TCRs were expressed as counts per million after normalisation to the total number of TCRs sequenced in each sample. MAIT TCRs were defined by TRAV1-2 paired with TRAJ12, TRAJ20 or TRAJ33, and iNKT TCRs by TRAV10 paired with TRAJ18. VDJdb, accessed 1 November 2021, was searched for CMV, EBV and SARS-CoV-2 annotated TCRs, excluding TCRs annotated for multiple antigens. TCRdb handled the public reads itself, with Q25 trimming in fastp and clone calling in MiXCR, and kept productive beta chains. CDR3 protein duplicates are merged, each entry listing the most common genes and DNA. The V and J calls were determined by TCRdb, not by the authors. This sample holds some 34,000 distinct CDR3 sequences; roughly 9.9% were observed only once. Together, the top ten hold approximately 12% of the sample.

What the work shows at the level of the full study, not this receptor alone: VDJdb matching was skewed toward anti-spike CD8 responses and likely underestimated virus-specific expansions by missing private and CD4 specificities.

From its cysteine to its phenylalanine, the CDR3 spans 13 amino acids. This entry keeps only the CDR3 DNA: 39 bases, framed from base 1. CDR1 and CDR2 were assigned from the germline V gene as SQVTM and ANQGSEA. V lost 6 bases and J lost 6 bases, and the count of bases not matched to a germline gene is 8. The material sequenced was whole blood. The receptor was derived from an adult who was a healthcare worker with PCR-confirmed SARS-CoV-2 infection or an uninfected control (not recorded which). This chain joins TRBV29-1 to TRBJ1-2, with 9 central nucleotides matching TRBD1. The nucleotide sequence reads TGCAGCGTCCAAATCACAGGGGGCCATGGCTACACCTTC. The resulting protein is CSVQITGGHGYTF.